This passage covers 28 T cell receptor beta chains from one sample sequenced in a study of beta chain features in type 1 diabetes. Overall study results and limits: Moderate yet significant TCRB CDR3 shortening was seen in Type 1 diabetes patients in all four CD4+ subsets.

Their specific antigens are unknown. The study reverse transcribed the entire isolated RNA, so it sequenced expressed TCRB transcripts. Profiling relied on immunoSEQ multiplex PCR, and the TCRdb table lists in-frame clones only, not all of them. The sample lists over 600,000 clones; roughly 12% were seen once. The sequencing sample was made of naive CD4+ T cells from blood. These receptors all come from a man under 40 with type 1 diabetes.

This clone was found a few times. The chain uses TRBV5-4 and TRBJ1-6; D is possibly TRBD1 (6 bases). The CDR3 sequence is 12 residues long. CDR1 SGHNT and CDR2 YYREEE come from the germline V gene (reference sequence). Trimming removed 3 bases at V and 11 bases at J, with 9 bases between. The CDR3: CASSSDRPPLHF. The CDR3 DNA reads as TGTGCCAGCAGCTCCGACAGGCCACCCCTCCACTTT. The complete variable domain, with remaining parts taken from reference TRBV5-4 and TRBJ1-6, reads ETGVTQSPTHLIKTRGQQVTLRCSSQSGHNTVSWYQQALGQGPQFIFQYYREEENGRGNFPPRFSGLQFPNYSSELNVNALELDDSALYLCASSSDRPPLHFGNGTRLTVT.

The chain joins TRBV7-2 to TRBJ2-7; 7 bases are shared with TRBD2. Germline lookup yields CDR1 SGHTA and CDR2 FQGNSA. The CDR3 has 16 amino acids. J lost 2 bases, V lost 5 bases, and 12 bases had no gene match. Here the CDR3 reads CASSISGGGTPYEQYF. CDR3 DNA sequence: TGTGCCAGCAGCATCTCGGGGGGAGGGACCCCCTACGAGCAGTACTTC.

This clone came up a few times. The rearrangement joins TRBV25-1 to TRBJ2-7; TRBD1 is a possible D gene (7 bases). CDR1 and CDR2 (germline): MGHDK, SYGVNS. The CDR3 covers 15 residues. The ends were cut back, 4 bases at V and 4 bases at J, with 17 bases in the middle. CDR3 residues: CASSGGDREVYEQYF. The CDR3 region has the DNA TGTGCCAGCAGTGGGGGCGACAGGGAGGTTTACGAGCAGTACTTC.

The chain has TRBV6-6 and TRBJ2-3; D is possibly TRBD1 (7 bases). Germline V gene data show CDR1 as MNHNY and CDR2 as SVGAGI (reference sequence). This CDR3 contains 16 residues. Trimming took 4 bases from V and 6 from J, leaving 20 bases between them. Written as DNA, the CDR3 is TGTGCCAGCAGTTTCCGACAGGGAGCGGGTTCGGATACGCAGTATTTT. Its translation is CASSFRQGAGSDTQYF.

The rearrangement joins TRBV7-2 to TRBJ1-6; the D is unclear. Per the germline V gene, CDR1 is SGHTA and CDR2 is FQGNSA. CDR3 length equals 14 residues. Trimming cost V 5 bases and J 9 bases, with 14 bases left between them. CDR3 amino acids: CASSTEDRISPLHF. As DNA, the CDR3 is TGTGCCAGCAGCACTGAGGACCGGATTTCACCCCTCCACTTT. The variable domain in full, completed from reference TRBV7-2 and TRBJ1-6, reads GAGVSQSPSNKVTEKGKDVELRCDPISGHTALYWYRQSLGQGLEFLIYFQGNSAPDKSGLPSDRFSAERTGGSVSTLTIQRTQQEDSAVYLCASSTEDRISPLHFGNGTRLTVT.

V usage is TRBV5-1 and J usage is TRBJ2-1; the D is unclear. V gave up 4 bases and J gave up 3 bases, with 5 bases separating them. The CDR3 runs to 12 residues. The germline gives CDR1 SGHRS, CDR2 YFSETQ. The CDR3 DNA reads as TGCGCCAGCAGCGCCGACTACAATGAGCAGTTCTTC. Protein product: CASSADYNEQFF. Full variable domain (remainder filled in from reference TRBV5-1 and TRBJ2-1): KAGVTQTPRYLIKTRGQQVTLSCSPISGHRSVSWYQQTPGQGLQFLFEYFSETQRNKGNFPGRFSGRQFSNSRSEMNVSTLELGDSALYLCASSADYNEQFFGPGTRLTVL.

The gene calls are TRBV7-2 and TRBJ2-6; D gene ambiguous. The germline CDR1 and CDR2 sequences are SGHTA and FQGNSA. V lost 5 bases and J lost 10, with 15 bases in between. This CDR3 region has 14 residues. The CDR3 is CASSLEVGPNVLTF. The CDR3 bases are TGTGCCAGCAGCCTAGAGGTCGGGCCGAACGTCCTGACTTTC.

This clone has just a few counts. The V gene is TRBV30, the J gene TRBJ2-2, with 8 bases fitting TRBD2. Looked up from germline, CDR1 is GTSNPN and CDR2 is SVGIG (reference sequence). The CDR3 is made up of 13 amino acids. Trimming at V came to 2 bases and at J to 11 bases, leaving 7 bases not matched to a gene. This chain's CDR3 is CAWSRGGRGELFF. The CDR3 nucleotides read TGTGCCTGGAGTCGGGGGGGTAGAGGAGAGCTGTTTTTT.

A few counts support this clone. The DNA of the CDR3 is TGTGCCAGCGTTTCCGGGACAGCGGGCTACGAGCAGTACTTC. As protein: CASVSGTAGYEQYF. The V gene is TRBV28, the J gene TRBJ2-7; a possible D gene is TRBD1 (7 bases). V lost 8 bases, J lost 3 bases, and 17 bases lay in between. CDR1 MDHEN and CDR2 SYDVKM come from the germline V gene. The CDR3 has 14 amino acids.

This clone has at least ten counts. This rearrangement joins TRBV7-9 to TRBJ2-3; 10 bases map to TRBD2. Unmatched junction bases numbered 1, after V lost 3 bases and J lost 1 base. The CDR3 has 15 residues. Germline V lookup: CDR1 SEHNR, CDR2 FQNEAQ (reference sequence). The CDR3 sequence: CASSFGTSGTDTQYF. The DNA for the CDR3 is TGTGCCAGCAGCTTCGGGACTAGCGGCACAGATACGCAGTATTTT.

The CDR3 is CASGQNEDTQYF. The CDR3 DNA reads TGCGCCAGTGGACAGAACGAGGATACGCAGTATTTT. The chain has TRBV5-1 and TRBJ2-3; D is perhaps TRBD1 (6 bases). Trimming cost V 8 bases and J 6 bases, with 13 bases left between them. This CDR3 has 12 residues. From germline, CDR1 is SGHRS and CDR2 YFSETQ.

The chain combines TRBV28 with TRBJ1-2; no firm D call. The V end lost 4 bases, the J end lost 2 bases, and 8 bases lay between the germline ends. Germline lookup yields CDR1 MDHEN and CDR2 SYDVKM. CDR3 size: 13 residues. CDR3 amino acids: CASSSGPNYGYTF. Here the CDR3 DNA reads TGTGCCAGCAGTTCCGGACCGAACTATGGCTACACCTTC.

This sequence joins TRBV25-1 and TRBJ2-1, with a tentative D call TRBD2 (6 bases). The germline V gene encodes CDR1 MGHDK and CDR2 SYGVNS. Trimming took off 3 bases at V and 7 bases at J, with 19 bases between the two ends. The CDR3 is 16 residues long. CDR3 sequence reads: CASSDAGGGIGNEQFF. The CDR3 region has the DNA TGTGCCAGCAGTGATGCTGGGGGAGGCATAGGGAATGAGCAGTTCTTC.

This clone was detected a few times. V gene TRBV5-1 combines with J gene TRBJ2-2; D not certain. This CDR3 contains 13 residues. Germline-derived CDR1 and CDR2 are SGHRS and YFSETQ. The V gene lost 0 bases and the J gene lost 6 bases, with 6 bases spanning the gap. The CDR3 nucleotides are TGCGCCAGCAGCTTGGGAGAGTCCGGGGAGCTGTTTTTT. Encoded protein: CASSLGESGELFF.

CDR3 protein: CASSEALQGPPEQFF. In DNA, the CDR3 is TGTGCCAGCAGTGAAGCGCTTCAAGGGCCCCCTGAGCAGTTCTTC. The chain combines TRBV6-1 with TRBJ2-1; no firm D call. The CDR3 is made up of 15 amino acids. Trimming left V 0 bases short and J 9 bases short, with 15 bases between. Germline CDR1 MNHNS, CDR2 SASEGT.

In its sample, this clone was seen a few times. V and J are TRBV10-3 and TRBJ2-7, with D perhaps TRBD1 (5 bases). Germline V gene data show CDR1 as ENHRY and CDR2 as SYGVKD. Trimming removed 6 bases at V and 2 bases at J, with 5 bases between. The CDR3 is 11 amino acids. The CDR3 nucleotides read TGTGCCATCAGGACAGCCTACGAGCAGTACTTC. Its protein product is CAIRTAYEQYF.

The table lists this clone with a few counts. This rearrangement joins TRBV6-1 to TRBJ2-1; TRBD1 aligns across 9 bases. V lost 8 bases, J lost 8 bases, and 4 bases stayed unmatched. Germline values: CDR1 MNHNS, CDR2 SASEGT. The CDR3 is 12 residues long. CDR3 region: CASGQGFHEQFF. CDR3 DNA sequence: TGTGCCAGCGGACAGGGGTTCCATGAGCAGTTCTTC.

The chain carries TRBV28 and TRBJ2-1; 9 nucleotides agree with TRBD2. This CDR3 has 13 amino acids. V trimming: 6 bases; J trimming: 7 bases; junction bases outside the gene matches: 4. Germline CDR1 and CDR2: MDHEN and SYDVKM. The CDR3 region is CASRLGLANEQFF. The CDR3 bases are TGTGCCAGCAGGTTAGGACTAGCGAATGAGCAGTTCTTC.

This clone was recorded many times. The rearrangement uses TRBV5-6 and TRBJ2-1; D gene ambiguous. Germline CDR1 is SGHDT and CDR2 is YYEEEE. With 1 base removed from V and 10 bases from J, the gap between germline ends came to 6 bases. The CDR3 loop spans 11 amino acids. The CDR3 loop is CASSLNGEQFF. The CDR3 DNA is TGTGCCAGCAGCTTGAACGGCGAGCAGTTCTTC. Full variable domain (rest looked up from reference TRBV5-6 and TRBJ2-1): DAGVTQSPTHLIKTRGQQVTLRCSPKSGHDTVSWYQQALGQGPQFIFQYYEEEERQRGNFPDRFSGHQFPNYSSELNVNALLLGDSALYLCASSLNGEQFFGPGTRLTVL.

This clone has more than one count but fewer than ten. This rearrangement joins TRBV5-6 to TRBJ2-1; possible D gene TRBD2, 5 bases. Trimming took 5 bases from V and 10 from J, leaving 19 bases between them. There are 14 residues in the CDR3. Germline V gene sequence: CDR1 SGHDT, CDR2 YYEEEE. CDR3 DNA: TGTGCCAGCAGGCGAGGGAGTACGGAGAGAGAGCAGTTCTTC. Translated, it gives CASRRGSTEREQFF. Based on the CDR3 plus reference TRBV5-6 and TRBJ2-1, the full variable domain is DAGVTQSPTHLIKTRGQQVTLRCSPKSGHDTVSWYQQALGQGPQFIFQYYEEEERQRGNFPDRFSGHQFPNYSSELNVNALLLGDSALYLCASRRGSTEREQFFGPGTRLTVL.

This clone was found a few times. The V and J genes are TRBV29-1 and TRBJ2-5; 8 bases are a match to TRBD2. Germline V gene lookup returns CDR1 SQVTM and CDR2 ANQGSEA. This CDR3 has 14 residues. V dropped 5 bases and J dropped 5; count of bases not matched to a gene: 10. The CDR3 DNA sequence: TGCAGCGTTCGAAACGGGGTAGCGGGGGAGACCCAGTACTTC. This encodes CSVRNGVAGETQYF.

The V gene is TRBV28, the J gene TRBJ1-5; D remains ambiguous. The ends were cut back, 6 bases at V and 0 bases at J, with 6 bases in the middle. The CDR3 has 13 residues. Germline V lookup: CDR1 MDHEN, CDR2 SYDVKM. The CDR3 region is CASRPGSNQPQHF. Here the CDR3 DNA reads TGTGCCAGCAGGCCAGGTAGCAATCAGCCCCAGCATTTT.

Only a few counts were recorded for this clone. The chain joins TRBV27 to TRBJ1-1; D is unclear. The CDR3 has 13 residues. From germline, CDR1 is MNHEY and CDR2 SMNVEV (reference sequence). V was clipped by 2 bases and J by 3 bases, with 7 bases between them. The CDR3 DNA reads TGTGCCAGCAGTTTACGCGCTTACACTGAAGCTTTCTTT. This sequence encodes CASSLRAYTEAFF.

This clone appeared a few times. The chain is built from TRBV4-3 and TRBJ2-4; no definite D call. The CDR3 runs 16 residues. Germline CDR1 and CDR2: LGHNA and YSLEER. V was pared by 1 base and J by 0 bases, with 10 bases between. The CDR3 protein is CASSQGWALAKNIQYF. DNA of the CDR3: TGCGCCAGCAGCCAAGGCTGGGCCCTAGCCAAAAACATTCAGTACTTC.

The chain combines TRBV19 with TRBJ1-5; weak D call: TRBD1 (5 bases). Germline lookup yields CDR1 LNHDA and CDR2 SQIVND (reference sequence). This CDR3 is built from 15 residues. Trimming stripped 6 bases from V and 6 bases from J, with 18 bases between. CDR3 amino acids: CASRPDGGGTQPQHF. Here the CDR3 DNA reads TGTGCCAGTAGACCTGATGGCGGAGGGACTCAGCCCCAGCATTTT.

In its sample, this clone was seen a few times. The gene calls are TRBV27 and TRBJ1-4; D call uncertain. Germline V gene lookup returns CDR1 MNHEY and CDR2 SMNVEV (reference sequence). There are 13 residues in the CDR3. Trimming removed 0 bases from V and 13 bases from J, with 12 bases in between. This CDR3 is CASSLSLTGRLFF. CDR3 DNA sequence: TGTGCCAGCAGTTTATCCCTGACTGGGCGACTGTTTTTT.

The rearrangement uses TRBV5-1 and TRBJ2-2; no clear D. CDR1 is SGHRS and CDR2 is YFSETQ in the germline V gene. Trimming left V 2 bases short and J 2 bases short, with 10 bases between. CDR3 size: 15 residues. This CDR3 is CASSFGTRNTGELFF. The CDR3 bases are TGCGCCAGCAGCTTCGGCACGAGAAACACCGGGGAGCTGTTTTTT.

There are a few counts of this clone. The rearrangement uses TRBV2 and TRBJ2-7; the D is unclear. Germline V gives CDR1 SNHLY, CDR2 FYNNEI. V was clipped by 7 bases and J by 0 bases, with 16 bases between them. This CDR3 region has 15 residues. In DNA form, the CDR3 reads TGTGCCAGCACCCTAAGTGTCGCTTTCTCCTACGAGCAGTACTTC. Its protein product is CASTLSVAFSYEQYF.